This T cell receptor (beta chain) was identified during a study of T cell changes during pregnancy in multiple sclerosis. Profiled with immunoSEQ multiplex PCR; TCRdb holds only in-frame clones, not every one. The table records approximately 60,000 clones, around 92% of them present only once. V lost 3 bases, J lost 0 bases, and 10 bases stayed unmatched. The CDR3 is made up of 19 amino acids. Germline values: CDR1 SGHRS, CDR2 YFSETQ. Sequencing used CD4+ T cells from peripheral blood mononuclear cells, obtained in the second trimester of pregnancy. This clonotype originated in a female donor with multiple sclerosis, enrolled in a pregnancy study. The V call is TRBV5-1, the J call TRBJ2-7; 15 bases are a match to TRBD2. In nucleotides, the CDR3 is TGCGCCAGCAGCTCAGCTGGACTAGCGGGAGGGCTCCTCTCCTACGAGCAGTACTTC. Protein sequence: CASSSAGLAGGLLSYEQYF.